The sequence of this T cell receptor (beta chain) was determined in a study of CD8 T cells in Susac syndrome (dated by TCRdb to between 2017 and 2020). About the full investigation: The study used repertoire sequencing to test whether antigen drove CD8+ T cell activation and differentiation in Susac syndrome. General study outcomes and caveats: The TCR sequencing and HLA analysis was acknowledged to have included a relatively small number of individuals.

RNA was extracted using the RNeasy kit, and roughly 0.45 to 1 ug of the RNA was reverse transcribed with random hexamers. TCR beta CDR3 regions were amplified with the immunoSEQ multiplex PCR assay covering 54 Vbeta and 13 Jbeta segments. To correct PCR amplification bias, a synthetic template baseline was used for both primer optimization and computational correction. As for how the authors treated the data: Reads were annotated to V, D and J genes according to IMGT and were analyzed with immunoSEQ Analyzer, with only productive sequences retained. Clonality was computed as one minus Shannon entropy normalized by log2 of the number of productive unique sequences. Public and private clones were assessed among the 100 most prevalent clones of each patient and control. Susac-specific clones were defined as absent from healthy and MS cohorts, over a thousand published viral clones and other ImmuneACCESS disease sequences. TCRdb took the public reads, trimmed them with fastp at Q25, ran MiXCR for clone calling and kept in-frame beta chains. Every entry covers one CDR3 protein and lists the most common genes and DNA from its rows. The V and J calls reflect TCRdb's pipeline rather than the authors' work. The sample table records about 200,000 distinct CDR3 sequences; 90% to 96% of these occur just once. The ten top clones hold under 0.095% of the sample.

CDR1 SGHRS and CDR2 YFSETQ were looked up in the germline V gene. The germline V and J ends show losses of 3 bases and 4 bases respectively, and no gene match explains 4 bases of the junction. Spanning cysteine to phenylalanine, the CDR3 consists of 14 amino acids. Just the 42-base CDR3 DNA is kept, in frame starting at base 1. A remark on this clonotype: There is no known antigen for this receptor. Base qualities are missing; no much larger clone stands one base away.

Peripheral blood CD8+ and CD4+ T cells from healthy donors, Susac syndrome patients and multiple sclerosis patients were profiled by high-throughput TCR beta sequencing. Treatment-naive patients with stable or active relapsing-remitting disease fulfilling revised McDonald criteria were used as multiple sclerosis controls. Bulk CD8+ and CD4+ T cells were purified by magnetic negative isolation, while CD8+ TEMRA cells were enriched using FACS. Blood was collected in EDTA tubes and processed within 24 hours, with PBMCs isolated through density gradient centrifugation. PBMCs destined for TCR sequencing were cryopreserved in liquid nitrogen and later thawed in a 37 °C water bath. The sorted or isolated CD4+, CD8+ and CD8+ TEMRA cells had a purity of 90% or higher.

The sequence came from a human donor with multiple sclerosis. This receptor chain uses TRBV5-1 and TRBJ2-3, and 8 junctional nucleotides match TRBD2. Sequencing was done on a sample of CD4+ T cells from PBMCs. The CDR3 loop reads CASSSGLVPDTQYF. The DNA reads TGCGCCAGCAGCTCGGGACTAGTGCCAGATACGCAGTATTTT.